This T cell receptor (beta chain) derives from a study of shared clonotypes between healthy human individuals. Libraries were prepared by immunoSEQ multiplex PCR; TCRdb keeps only in-frame clonotypes and omits some of them. The sample yields 95,000 to 120,000 clones, around 66% seen once. J lost 3 bases, V lost 2 bases, and 5 bases had no gene match. CDR1 and CDR2 (germline): SGHVS, FNYEAQ. The CDR3 runs 16 residues. The rearrangement joins TRBV7-6 to TRBJ2-1; 9 bases line up with TRBD1. Material for sequencing was memory CD8+ T cells sorted from blood. Subset meaning: CD45RO+ cells pooled with CCR7-negative TemRA cells. This receptor was obtained from a woman aged 25 to 45 in good health. This chain's CDR3 is CASSLPTGGLYNEQFF. CDR3 DNA sequence: TGTGCCAGCAGCTTACCAACAGGGGGCCTCTACAATGAGCAGTTCTTC.